This TCR beta chain comes out of a study of T cell repertoires in cytomegalovirus infection. The overall study: Public TCR beta signatures provided an indication of both CMV infection and a matching HLA type. General study points: CMV carriers having the relevant HLA were flagged by cumulative public TCR beta family frequency. The ex vivo response was dominated by HLA-C-restricted CMV-specific TCR beta clonotypes.

Details on this clonotype: The antigen is unknown.

TCRdb independently ran MiXCR on the reads; one entry per CDR3 protein. The table has almost 500,000 distinct CDR3 sequences, 11% seen once. CDR1 is SGHNT, CDR2 YYREEE, per germline (reference sequence). The CDR3 sequence is 15 residues long. The V gene end was trimmed by 1 base and the J gene end by 8 bases; junction bases not matched to a gene: 8. The receptor comes from a human donor in good health (CMV status not recorded). Some clones in this sample may be carry-over from other donors' samples. The chain recombines TRBV5-4 with TRBJ2-1; 8 bases are a match to TRBD2. The sequenced material came from PBMCs. CDR3 amino acids: CASSLSSGSMDEQFF. Here the CDR3 DNA reads TGTGCCAGCAGCTTGTCCAGCGGGAGTATGGATGAGCAGTTCTTC.